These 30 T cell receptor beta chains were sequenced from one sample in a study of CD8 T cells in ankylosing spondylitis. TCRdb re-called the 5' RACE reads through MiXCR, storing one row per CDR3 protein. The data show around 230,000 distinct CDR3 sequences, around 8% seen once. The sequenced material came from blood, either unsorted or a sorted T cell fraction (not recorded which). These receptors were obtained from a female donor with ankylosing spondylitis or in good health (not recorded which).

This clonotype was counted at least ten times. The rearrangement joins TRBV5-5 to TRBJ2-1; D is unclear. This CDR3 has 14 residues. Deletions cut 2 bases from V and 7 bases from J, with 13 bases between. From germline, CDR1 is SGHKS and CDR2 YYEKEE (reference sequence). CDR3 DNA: TGTGCCAGCAGCTTAGGATCAGGTCGGAATGAGCAGTTCTTC. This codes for CASSLGSGRNEQFF. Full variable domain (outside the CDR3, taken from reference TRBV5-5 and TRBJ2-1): DAGVTQSPTHLIKTRGQQVTLRCSPISGHKSVSWYQQVLGQGPQFIFQYYEKEERGRGNFPDRFSARQFPNYSSELNVNALLLGDSALYLCASSLGSGRNEQFFGPGTRLTVL.

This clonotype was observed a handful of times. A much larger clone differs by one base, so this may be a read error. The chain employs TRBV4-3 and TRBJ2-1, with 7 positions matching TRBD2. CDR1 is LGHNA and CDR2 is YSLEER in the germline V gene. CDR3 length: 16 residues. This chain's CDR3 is CASSQAAGGGYTEQFF. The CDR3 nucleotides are TGCGCCAGCAGCCAAGCTGCGGGCGGGGGATACACTGAGCAGTTCTTC.

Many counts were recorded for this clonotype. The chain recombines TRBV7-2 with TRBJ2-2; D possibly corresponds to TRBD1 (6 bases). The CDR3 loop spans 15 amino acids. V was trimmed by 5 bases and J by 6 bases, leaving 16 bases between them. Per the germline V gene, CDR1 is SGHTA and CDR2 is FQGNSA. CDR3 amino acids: CASSDRPPGSGELFF. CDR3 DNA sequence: TGTGCCAGCAGCGACAGGCCCCCGGGGTCCGGGGAGCTGTTTTTT.

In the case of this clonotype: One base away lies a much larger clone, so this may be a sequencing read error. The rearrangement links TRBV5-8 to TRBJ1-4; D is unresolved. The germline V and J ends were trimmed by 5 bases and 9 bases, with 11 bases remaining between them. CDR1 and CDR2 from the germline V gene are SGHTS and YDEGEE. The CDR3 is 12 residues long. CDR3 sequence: CASRFRRQKLFF. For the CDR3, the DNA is TGTGCCAGCAGATTCAGGCGGCAAAAACTGTTTTTT.

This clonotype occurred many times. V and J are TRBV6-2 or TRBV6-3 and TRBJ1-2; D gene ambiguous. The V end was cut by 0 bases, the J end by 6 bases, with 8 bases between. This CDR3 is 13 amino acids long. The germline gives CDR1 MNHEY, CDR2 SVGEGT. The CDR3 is CASSYSRAHGYTF. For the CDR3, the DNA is TGTGCCAGCAGTTACTCGCGAGCGCATGGCTACACCTTC.

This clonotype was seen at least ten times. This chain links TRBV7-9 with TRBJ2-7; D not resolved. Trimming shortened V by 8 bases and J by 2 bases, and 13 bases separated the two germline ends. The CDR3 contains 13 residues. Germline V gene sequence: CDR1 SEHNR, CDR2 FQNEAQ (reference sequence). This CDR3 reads CASEETTTYEQYF. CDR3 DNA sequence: TGTGCCAGCGAGGAGACGACCACCTACGAGCAGTACTTC.

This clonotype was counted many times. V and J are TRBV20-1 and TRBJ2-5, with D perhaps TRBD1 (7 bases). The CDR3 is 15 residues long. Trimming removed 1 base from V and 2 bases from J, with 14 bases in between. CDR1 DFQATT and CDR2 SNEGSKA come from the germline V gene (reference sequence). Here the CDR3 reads CSARVGGQIQETQYF. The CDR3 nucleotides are TGCAGTGCTAGAGTGGGGGGACAGATTCAAGAGACCCAGTACTTC.

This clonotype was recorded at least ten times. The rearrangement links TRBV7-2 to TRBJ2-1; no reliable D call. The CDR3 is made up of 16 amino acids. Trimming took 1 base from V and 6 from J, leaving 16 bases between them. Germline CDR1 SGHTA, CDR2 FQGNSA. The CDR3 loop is CASSLGARKVSNEQFF. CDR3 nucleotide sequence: TGTGCCAGCAGCTTAGGAGCTAGAAAGGTCTCCAATGAGCAGTTCTTC.

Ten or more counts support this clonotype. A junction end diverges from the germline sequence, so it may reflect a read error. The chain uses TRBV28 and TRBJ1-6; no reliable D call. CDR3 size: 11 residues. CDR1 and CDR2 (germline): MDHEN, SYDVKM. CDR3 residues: CATLTKMRDRF. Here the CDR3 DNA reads TGTGCCACCCTAACCAAGATGAGAGACCGCTTT.

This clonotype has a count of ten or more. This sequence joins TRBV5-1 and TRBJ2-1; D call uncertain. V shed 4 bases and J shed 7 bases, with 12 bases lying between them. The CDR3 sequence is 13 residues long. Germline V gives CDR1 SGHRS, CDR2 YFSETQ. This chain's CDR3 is CASSEATFNEQFF. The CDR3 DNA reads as TGCGCCAGCAGCGAAGCGACTTTTAATGAGCAGTTCTTC.

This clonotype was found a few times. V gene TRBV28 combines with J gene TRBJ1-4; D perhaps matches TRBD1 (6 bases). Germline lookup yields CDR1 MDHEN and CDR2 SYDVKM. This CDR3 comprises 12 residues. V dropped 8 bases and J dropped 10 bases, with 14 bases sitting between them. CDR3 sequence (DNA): TGTGCCAGCGGGGTACCCAGGGGAAAACTGTTTTTT. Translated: CASGVPRGKLFF.

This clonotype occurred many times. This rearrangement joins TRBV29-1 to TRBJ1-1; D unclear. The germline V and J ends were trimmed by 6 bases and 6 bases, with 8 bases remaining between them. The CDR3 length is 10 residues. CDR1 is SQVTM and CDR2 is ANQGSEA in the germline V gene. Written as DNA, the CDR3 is TGCAGCGTCTGGGAACCTGAAGCTTTCTTT. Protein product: CSVWEPEAFF.

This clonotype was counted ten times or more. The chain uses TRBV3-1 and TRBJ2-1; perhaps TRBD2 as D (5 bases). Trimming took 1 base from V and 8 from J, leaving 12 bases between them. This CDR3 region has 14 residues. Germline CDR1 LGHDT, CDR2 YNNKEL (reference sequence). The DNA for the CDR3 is TGTGCCAGCAGCCAAGCGGGGTCCCCTCATGAGCAGTTCTTC. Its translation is CASSQAGSPHEQFF.

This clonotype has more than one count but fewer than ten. In nucleotides, the CDR3 is TGCAGTGCTAGAGATTTGAGCGGGAGGTTGTACGAGCAGTACTTC. This encodes CSARDLSGRLYEQYF. The J gene is TRBJ2-7, the V gene TRBV20-1, with 9 positions matching TRBD2. The V segment lost 0 bases and the J segment 4 bases; nucleotides outside the gene matches: 7. Germline CDR1 is DFQATT and CDR2 is SNEGSKA (reference sequence). The CDR3 totals 15 residues.

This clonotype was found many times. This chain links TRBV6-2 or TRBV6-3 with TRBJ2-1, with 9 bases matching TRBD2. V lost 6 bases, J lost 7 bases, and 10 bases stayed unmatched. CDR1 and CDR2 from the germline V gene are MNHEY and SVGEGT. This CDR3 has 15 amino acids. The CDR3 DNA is TGTGCCAGCAGCCCAAGGGTAGCGGGAGTTAATGAGCAGTTCTTC. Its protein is CASSPRVAGVNEQFF.

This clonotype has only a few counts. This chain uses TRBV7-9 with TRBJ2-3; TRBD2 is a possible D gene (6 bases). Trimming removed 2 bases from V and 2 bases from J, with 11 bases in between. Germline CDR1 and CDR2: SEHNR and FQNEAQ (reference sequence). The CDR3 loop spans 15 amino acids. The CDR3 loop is CASSLRGGATDTQYF. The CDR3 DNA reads TGTGCCAGCAGCTTACGAGGAGGGGCCACAGATACGCAGTATTTT. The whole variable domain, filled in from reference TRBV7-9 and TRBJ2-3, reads DTGVSQNPRHKITKRGQNVTFRCDPISEHNRLYWYRQTLGQGPEFLTYFQNEAQLEKSRLLSDRFSAERPKGSFSTLEIQRTEQGDSAMYLCASSLRGGATDTQYFGPGTRLTVL.

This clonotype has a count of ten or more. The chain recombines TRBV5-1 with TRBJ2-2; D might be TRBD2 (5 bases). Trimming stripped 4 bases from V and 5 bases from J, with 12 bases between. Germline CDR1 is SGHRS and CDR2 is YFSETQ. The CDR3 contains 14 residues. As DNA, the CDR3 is TGCGCCAGCAGCCCTAATCTAGCAACCGGGGAGCTGTTTTTT. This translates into CASSPNLATGELFF.

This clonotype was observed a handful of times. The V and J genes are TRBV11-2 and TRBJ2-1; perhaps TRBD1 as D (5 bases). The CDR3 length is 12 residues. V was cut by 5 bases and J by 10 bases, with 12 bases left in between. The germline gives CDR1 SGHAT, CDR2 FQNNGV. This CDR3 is CASSRAGWEQFF. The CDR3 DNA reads TGTGCCAGCAGCCGAGCAGGGTGGGAGCAGTTCTTC.

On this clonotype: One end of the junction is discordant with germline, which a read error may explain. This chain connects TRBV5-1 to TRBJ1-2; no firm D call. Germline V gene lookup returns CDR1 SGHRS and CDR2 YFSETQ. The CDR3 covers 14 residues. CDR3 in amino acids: CAGSLVADLGGYTF. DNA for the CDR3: TGCGCCGGCAGCTTGGTGGCCGACCTTGGTGGCTACACCTTC.

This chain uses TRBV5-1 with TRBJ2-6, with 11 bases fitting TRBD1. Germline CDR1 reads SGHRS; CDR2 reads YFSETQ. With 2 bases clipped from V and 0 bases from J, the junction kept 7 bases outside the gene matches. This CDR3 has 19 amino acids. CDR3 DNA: TGCGCCAGCAGCTTACCTACCGGGACAGGGGGCTCTGGGGCCAACGTCCTGACTTTC. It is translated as CASSLPTGTGGSGANVLTF.

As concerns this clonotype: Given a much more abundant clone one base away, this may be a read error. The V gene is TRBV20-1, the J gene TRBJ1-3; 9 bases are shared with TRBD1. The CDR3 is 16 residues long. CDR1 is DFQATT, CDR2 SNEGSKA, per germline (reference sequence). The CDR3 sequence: CCVPGQGFFSGNTIYF. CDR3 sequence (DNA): TGCTGTGTTCCGGGACAGGGATTCTTCTCTGGAAACACCATATATTTT.

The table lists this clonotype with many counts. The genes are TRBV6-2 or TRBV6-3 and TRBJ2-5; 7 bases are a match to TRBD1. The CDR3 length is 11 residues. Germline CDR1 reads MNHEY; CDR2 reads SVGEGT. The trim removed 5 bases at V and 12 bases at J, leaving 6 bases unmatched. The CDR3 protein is CASSHAGTEYF. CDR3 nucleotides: TGTGCCAGCAGTCATGCTGGGACAGAGTACTTC.

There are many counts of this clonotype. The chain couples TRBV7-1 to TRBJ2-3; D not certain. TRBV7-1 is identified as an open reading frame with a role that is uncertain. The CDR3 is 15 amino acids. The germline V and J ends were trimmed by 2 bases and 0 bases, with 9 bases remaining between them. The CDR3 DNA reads TGTGCCAGCAGCTCACGCGAACGGAGCACAGATACGCAGTATTTT. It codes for CASSSRERSTDTQYF.

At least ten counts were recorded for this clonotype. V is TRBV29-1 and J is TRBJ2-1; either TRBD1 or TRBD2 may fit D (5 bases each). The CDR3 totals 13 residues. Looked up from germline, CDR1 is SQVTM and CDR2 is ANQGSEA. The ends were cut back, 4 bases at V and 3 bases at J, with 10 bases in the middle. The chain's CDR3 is CSVGGRNYNEQFF. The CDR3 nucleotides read TGCAGCGTTGGGGGACGGAACTACAATGAGCAGTTCTTC.

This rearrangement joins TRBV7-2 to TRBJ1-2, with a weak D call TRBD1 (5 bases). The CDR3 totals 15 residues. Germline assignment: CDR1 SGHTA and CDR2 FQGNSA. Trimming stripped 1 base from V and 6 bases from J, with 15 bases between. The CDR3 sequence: CASSLEGTSMHGYTF. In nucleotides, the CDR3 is TGTGCCAGCAGCTTAGAAGGGACTTCCATGCATGGCTACACCTTC.

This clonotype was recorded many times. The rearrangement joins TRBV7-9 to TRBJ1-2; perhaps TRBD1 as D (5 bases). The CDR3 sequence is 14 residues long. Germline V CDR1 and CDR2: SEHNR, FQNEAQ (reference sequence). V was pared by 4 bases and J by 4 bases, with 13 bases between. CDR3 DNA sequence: TGTGCCAGCAGCTCTCAGGGTGGGGGCTATGGCTACACCTTC. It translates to CASSSQGGGYGYTF.

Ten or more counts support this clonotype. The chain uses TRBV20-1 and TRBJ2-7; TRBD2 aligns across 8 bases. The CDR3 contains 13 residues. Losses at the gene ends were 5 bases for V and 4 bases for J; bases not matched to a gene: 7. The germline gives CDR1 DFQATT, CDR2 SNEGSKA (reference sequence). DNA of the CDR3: TGCAGTGCTGACGGAGCGGGGGCTTACGAGCAGTACTTC. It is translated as CSADGAGAYEQYF.

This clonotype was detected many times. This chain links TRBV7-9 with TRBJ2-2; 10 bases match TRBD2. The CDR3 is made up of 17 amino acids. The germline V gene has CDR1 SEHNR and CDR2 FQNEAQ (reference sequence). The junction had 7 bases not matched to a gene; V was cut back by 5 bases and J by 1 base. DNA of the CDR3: TGTGCCAGCAGCCCCGCTGGACTAGCGGTGAACACCGGGGAGCTGTTTTTT. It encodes CASSPAGLAVNTGELFF.

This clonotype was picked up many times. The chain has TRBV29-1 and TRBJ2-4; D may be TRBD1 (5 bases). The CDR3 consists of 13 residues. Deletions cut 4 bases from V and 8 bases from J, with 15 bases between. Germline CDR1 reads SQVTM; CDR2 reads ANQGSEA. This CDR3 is CSVGARQQDIQYF. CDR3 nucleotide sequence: TGCAGCGTTGGGGCCAGGCAACAGGACATTCAGTACTTC.

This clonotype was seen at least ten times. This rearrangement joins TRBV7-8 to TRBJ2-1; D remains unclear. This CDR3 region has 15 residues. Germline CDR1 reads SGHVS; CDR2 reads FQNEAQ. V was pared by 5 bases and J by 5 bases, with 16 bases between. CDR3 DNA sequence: TGTGCCAGCAGCCGTTCGGCCGGCCGACACAATGAGCAGTTCTTC. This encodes CASSRSAGRHNEQFF.